This TCR beta chain was sequenced for a study of blood T cell repertoires in COVID-19 (dated by TCRdb to 2018 to 2020). For the wider study: Collaborator samples came from the United States, Italy and Spain and covered acute and convalescent phases of COVID-19. HLA class I and class II types, where available, came from metadata supplied by the sample provider rather than from assay-based typing. The material from the prospective study consisted of cDNA or gDNA derived from T cells, B-cell-depleted T cells, or PBMCs. The samples were drawn from two sources: the first 160 participants of the ongoing ImmuneRACE study, and 1,254 subjects contributed by 6 global collaborators. A de-identified subject ID, COVID-19 status, age in years and sex were almost always included in the sample metadata. The repertoires were made available in a free public database intended to serve as a resource for research on the immune response to SARS-CoV-2. The dataset comprised deeply sampled blood TCRbeta repertoires from subjects exposed to, actively infected with, or recovered from COVID-19. Overall results and qualifications from the work: Clinical and demographic metadata were provided uncurated, with the amount varying by source and participant.

TCRbeta CDR3 regions were amplified from genomic DNA by means of the immunoSEQ Assay, a bias-controlled multiplex PCR. As for the original processing: Within the assay, amplification of reference gene primers was used to estimate how many nucleated cells each sample contained. To quantify the absolute abundance of each unique TCRbeta CDR3 rearrangement, sequence reads were collapsed and filtered. For each sample, productive Simpson clonality was calculated as the square root of Simpson's diversity index across productive rearrangements. TCRdb limited this immuneACCESS table to in-frame rearrangements with V and J called. A share of clones is missing; checked studies link under half to unresolved V genes, and the rest is unexplained. That table supplies the V and J calls and clone size; D and trimming were determined from the DNA. The sample yields 250,000 to 400,000 clones; 85% were counted once. The ten biggest clones cover around 1.8% of the sample.

Deletion took 3 bases off V and 3 bases off J, with a span of 9 bases between the germline ends. From a lookup of the germline V gene, CDR1 and CDR2 are SGDLS and YYNGEE. The CDR3 contains 13 residues, cysteine and phenylalanine counted. Only the CDR3 region is kept as DNA, spanning 39 bases read in frame from base 1. Of note for this clone: The target of this receptor is not known. Base-call qualities are not available, and no considerably larger clone is one nucleotide away.

Participants in the prospective study were aged roughly 18 to 89 years, lived in about two dozen United States geographic areas, and enrolled through a virtual design. In the prospective study, cohorts were assigned on the basis of participant-reported clinical history obtained from a screening survey and a study questionnaire. Exposed participants were defined as having been in contact with someone with a PCR-confirmed or clinician-diagnosed COVID-19 case within 2 weeks of study entry. In the prospective study, whole blood, serum and a nasopharyngeal or oropharyngeal swab were collected from each participant by mobile phlebotomists. Additional blood draws and questionnaires over an approximately two-month period could optionally be provided by prospective study participants. Prospective study blood samples were shipped either frozen or at room temperature before DNA extraction.

The V and J segments used are TRBV9 and TRBJ1-2, with no reliable assignment of the D segment. Material: PBMCs or T cells enriched from blood (not recorded which). The source is a woman aged 25 to 39 who had been exposed to COVID-19. CDR3 reads: CASSARRDYGYTF. The sequenced DNA is TGTGCCAGCAGCGCCCGTCGTGACTATGGCTACACCTTC.